This T cell receptor beta chain stems from a study of T cell repertoires in cytomegalovirus infection. Study details: Carrying CMV and the relevant HLA type showed in public TCR beta signatures.

The CDR3 sequence is 15 residues long. J was trimmed by 8 bases and V by 1 base; bases with no gene match: 5. The germline CDR1 and CDR2 sequences are LGHDT and YNNKEL (reference sequence). TCRdb called the reads again in MiXCR, with one record for every CDR3 protein. The sample contains about 830,000 distinct CDR3 sequences, about 33% of which appear only once. For this clonotype: What it recognizes is unknown.

The genes are TRBV3-1 and TRBJ2-1, with 10 positions matching TRBD2. The sample consisted of cultured CD8+ T cells from PBMCs, taken from culture after CMV antigen stimulation. This TCR derives from a human donor in good health (CMV status not recorded). Some clones in this sample may be carry-over from other donors' samples. For the CDR3, the DNA is TGTGCCAGCAGCCAAGTTCAGCGGGGGGGTGATGAGCAGTTCTTC. Its translation: CASSQVQRGGDEQFF.